This T cell receptor (beta chain) derives from a study of early T cells in non-severe SARS-CoV-2 infection. Study-level background: Chains stayed unpaired after sequencing of bulk RNA from unsorted whole blood.

A note on this clonotype: What it recognizes is unknown.

Whole-study results and caveats: VDJdb-based matching was biased toward anti-spike CD8 responses and missed private and CD4 specificities.

V lost 10 bases to trimming and J lost 2 bases; unmatched junction nucleotides: 11. The CDR3 loop spans 15 amino acids. Each cDNA molecule carried a unique molecular identifier. One entry per CDR3 protein, called by TCRdb with MiXCR from the 5' RACE reads. The data hold roughly 88,000 distinct CDR3 sequences, with about 14% observed a single time. The source is an adult who was a healthcare worker with PCR-confirmed SARS-CoV-2 infection or an uninfected control (not recorded which). The rearrangement uses TRBV12-3 or TRBV12-4 and TRBJ2-3; 8 bases match TRBD2. The specimen sequenced was whole blood. The CDR3 is CAIIPAGADTDTQYF. The CDR3 DNA sequence: TGTGCCATCATACCAGCGGGGGCAGACACAGATACGCAGTATTTT.